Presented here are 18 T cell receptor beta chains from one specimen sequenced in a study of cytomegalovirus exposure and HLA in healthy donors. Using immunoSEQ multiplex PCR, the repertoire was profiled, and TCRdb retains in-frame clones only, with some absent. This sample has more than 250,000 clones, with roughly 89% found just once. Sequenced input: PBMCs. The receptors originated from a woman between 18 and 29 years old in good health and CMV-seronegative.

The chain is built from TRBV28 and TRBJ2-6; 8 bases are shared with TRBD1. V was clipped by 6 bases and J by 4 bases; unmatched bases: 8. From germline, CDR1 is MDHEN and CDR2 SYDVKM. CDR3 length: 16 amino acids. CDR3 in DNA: TGTGCCAGCAGCCACAGGGGGGACCCCGGGGCCAACGTCCTGACTTTC. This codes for CASSHRGDPGANVLTF.

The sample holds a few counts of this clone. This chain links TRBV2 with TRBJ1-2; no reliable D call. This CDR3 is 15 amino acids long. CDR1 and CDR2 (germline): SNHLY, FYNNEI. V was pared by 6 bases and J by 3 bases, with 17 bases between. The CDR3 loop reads CASSLGLENYYGYTF. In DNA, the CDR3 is TGTGCCAGCAGCTTAGGCCTGGAGAATTACTATGGCTACACCTTC.

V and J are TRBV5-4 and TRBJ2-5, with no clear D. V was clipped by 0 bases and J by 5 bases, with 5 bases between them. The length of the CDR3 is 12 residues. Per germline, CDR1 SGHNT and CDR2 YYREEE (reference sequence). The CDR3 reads CASSLDLETQYF. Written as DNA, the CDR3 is TGTGCCAGCAGCTTGGACTTGGAGACCCAGTACTTC.

The CDR3 protein is CASSPEGLNYGYTF. CDR3 DNA sequence: TGTGCCAGCAGCCCCGAGGGCCTTAACTATGGCTACACCTTC. This chain uses TRBV7-9 with TRBJ1-2; D remains unclear. This CDR3 spans 14 amino acids. V lost 5 bases and J lost 1, with 11 bases in between. Per germline, CDR1 SEHNR and CDR2 FQNEAQ (reference sequence).

The CDR3 loop is CASSATSLPYEQYF. The CDR3 DNA reads TGTGCCAGCAGTGCCACGTCACTGCCCTACGAGCAGTACTTC. J is TRBJ2-7 and V is TRBV27; D not certain. The CDR3 sequence is 14 residues long. The germline V gene encodes CDR1 MNHEY and CDR2 SMNVEV (reference sequence). With 5 bases removed from V and 2 bases from J, the gap between germline ends came to 13 bases.

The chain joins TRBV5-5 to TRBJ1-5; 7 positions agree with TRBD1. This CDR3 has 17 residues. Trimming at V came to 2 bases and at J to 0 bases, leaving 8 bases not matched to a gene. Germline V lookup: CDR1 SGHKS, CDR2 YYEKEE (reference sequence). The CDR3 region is CASSLETGIFSNQPQHF. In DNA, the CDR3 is TGTGCCAGCAGCTTAGAGACAGGGATTTTTAGCAATCAGCCCCAGCATTTT.

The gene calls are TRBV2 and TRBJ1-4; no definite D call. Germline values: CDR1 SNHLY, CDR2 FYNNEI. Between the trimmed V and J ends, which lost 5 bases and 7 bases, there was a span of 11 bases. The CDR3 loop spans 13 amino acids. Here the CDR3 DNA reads TGTGCCAGCAGTCGGGAGATTGTTGAAAAACTGTTTTTT. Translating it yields CASSREIVEKLFF.

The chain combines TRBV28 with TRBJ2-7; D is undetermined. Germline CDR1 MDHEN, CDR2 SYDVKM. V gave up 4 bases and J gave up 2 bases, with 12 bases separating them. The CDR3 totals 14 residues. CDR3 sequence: CASSYQAITYEQYF. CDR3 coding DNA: TGTGCCAGCAGTTATCAGGCAATCACCTACGAGCAGTACTTC. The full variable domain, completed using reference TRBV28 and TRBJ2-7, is DVKVTQSSRYLVKRTGEKVFLECVQDMDHENMFWYRQDPGLGLRLIYFSYDVKMKEKGDIPEGYSVSREKKERFSLILESASTNQTSMYLCASSYQAITYEQYFGPGTRLTVT.

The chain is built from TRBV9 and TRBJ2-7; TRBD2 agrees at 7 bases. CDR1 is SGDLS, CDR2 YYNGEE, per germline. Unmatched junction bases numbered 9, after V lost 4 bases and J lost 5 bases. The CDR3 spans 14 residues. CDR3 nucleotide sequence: TGTGCCAGCAGCTTTCGACTGGCGGGGGACGAGCAGTACTTC. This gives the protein CASSFRLAGDEQYF.

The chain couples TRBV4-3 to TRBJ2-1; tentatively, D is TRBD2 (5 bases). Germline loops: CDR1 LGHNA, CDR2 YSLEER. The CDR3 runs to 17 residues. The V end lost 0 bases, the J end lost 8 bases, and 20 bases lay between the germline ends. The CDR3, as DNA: TGCGCCAGCAGCCAAGATGTGTCGGGAACGCCCAATTATGAGCAGTTCTTC. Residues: CASSQDVSGTPNYEQFF.

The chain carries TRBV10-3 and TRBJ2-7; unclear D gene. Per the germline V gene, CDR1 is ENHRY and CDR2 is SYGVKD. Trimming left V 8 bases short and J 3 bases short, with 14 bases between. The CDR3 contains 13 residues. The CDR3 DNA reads TGTGCCATCTCCGATGGGCAGAACTACGAGCAGTACTTC. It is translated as CAISDGQNYEQYF.

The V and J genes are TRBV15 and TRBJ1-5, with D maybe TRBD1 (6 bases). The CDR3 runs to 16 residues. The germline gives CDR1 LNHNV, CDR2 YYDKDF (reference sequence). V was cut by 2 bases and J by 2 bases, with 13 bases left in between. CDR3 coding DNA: TGTGCCACCAGCAGACATGGGACAAAAGGCAATCAGCCCCAGCATTTT. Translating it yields CATSRHGTKGNQPQHF.

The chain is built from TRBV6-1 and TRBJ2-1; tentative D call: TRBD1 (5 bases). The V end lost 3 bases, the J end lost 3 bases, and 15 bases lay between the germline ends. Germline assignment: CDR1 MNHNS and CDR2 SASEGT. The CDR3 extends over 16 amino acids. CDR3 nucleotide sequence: TGTGCCAGCAGTGATGCCCGAGAAGGGGTCTACAATGAGCAGTTCTTC. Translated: CASSDAREGVYNEQFF.

The CDR3 loop reads CASKGVNEKLFF. The DNA of the CDR3 is TGTGCCAGCAAGGGGGTTAATGAAAAACTGTTTTTT. J is TRBJ1-4 and V is TRBV6-5, with D perhaps TRBD1 (6 bases). This CDR3 is built from 12 residues. Per germline, CDR1 MNHEY and CDR2 SVGAGI. V gave up 7 bases and J gave up 4 bases, with 7 bases separating them.

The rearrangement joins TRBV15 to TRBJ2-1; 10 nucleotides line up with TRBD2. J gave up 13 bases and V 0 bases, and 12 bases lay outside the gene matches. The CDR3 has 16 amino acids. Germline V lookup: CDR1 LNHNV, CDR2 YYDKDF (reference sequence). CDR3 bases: TGTGCCACCAGCAGAGATTGGGCTAGCGGGAGCGCCCGCCAGTTCTTC. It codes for CATSRDWASGSARQFF.

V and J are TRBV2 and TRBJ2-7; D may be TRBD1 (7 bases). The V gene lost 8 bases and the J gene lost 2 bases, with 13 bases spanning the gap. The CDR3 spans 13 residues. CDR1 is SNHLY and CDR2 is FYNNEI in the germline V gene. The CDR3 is CASGGTAPYEQYF. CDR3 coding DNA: TGTGCCAGCGGGGGGACAGCACCCTACGAGCAGTACTTC.

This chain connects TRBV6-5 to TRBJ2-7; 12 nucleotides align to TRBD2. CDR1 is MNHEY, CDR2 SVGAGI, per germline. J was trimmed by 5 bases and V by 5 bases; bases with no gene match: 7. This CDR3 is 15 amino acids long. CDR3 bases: TGTGCCAGCAGTAGAAGACTAGCGGGAGTCAACGAGCAGTACTTC. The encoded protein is CASSRRLAGVNEQYF.

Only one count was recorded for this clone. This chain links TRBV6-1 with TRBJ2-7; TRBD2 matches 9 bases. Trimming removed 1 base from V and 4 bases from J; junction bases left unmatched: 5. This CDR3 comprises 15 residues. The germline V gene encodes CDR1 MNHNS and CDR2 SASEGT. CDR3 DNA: TGTGCCAGCAGTGAAGAGGGTAGCGGGAGTTACGAGCAGTACTTC. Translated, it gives CASSEEGSGSYEQYF.